These 27 T cell receptor beta chains share one sample of origin, sequenced in a study of shared T cell receptors in the human thymus. The assay was immunoSEQ multiplex PCR, and TCRdb's table has in-frame clones only and misses some. The table has under 450,000 clones, 95% seen once. Sequenced: thymocytes. The receptors originated from a human donor.

J is TRBJ1-4 and V is TRBV27; the match to TRBD1 covers 9 bases. Germline-derived CDR1 and CDR2 are MNHEY and SMNVEV (reference sequence). V dropped 5 bases and J dropped 8; count of bases not matched to a gene: 15. The CDR3 contains 17 residues. The CDR3 DNA reads TGTGCCAGCAGTCTAACTACCGGGACAGGGTTGAGGGAAAAACTGTTTTTT. This translates into CASSLTTGTGLREKLFF.

A few counts support this clone. The CDR3 spells CASSPKQGRQDTEAFF. The CDR3 nucleotides read TGCGCCAGCAGCCCTAAACAGGGGAGGCAGGACACTGAAGCTTTCTTT. The chain combines TRBV4-3 with TRBJ1-1, with 7 nucleotides matching TRBD1. The germline V gene has CDR1 LGHNA and CDR2 YSLEER. CDR3 length: 16 residues. V shed 4 bases and J 3 bases; nucleotides not matched to a gene: 11.

The rearrangement links TRBV6-5 to TRBJ2-7; no clear D. V was clipped by 0 bases and J by 4 bases, with 10 bases between them. CDR1 is MNHEY, CDR2 SVGAGI, per germline. The CDR3 is 14 residues long. The CDR3 DNA sequence: TGTGCCAGCAGTTACTCACGCTTCCGGTACGAGCAGTACTTC. This gives the protein CASSYSRFRYEQYF.

The V call is TRBV15, the J call TRBJ2-7, with 13 bases identical to TRBD2. V was pared by 6 bases and J by 3 bases, with 5 bases of the junction left unmatched. Germline lookup yields CDR1 LNHNV and CDR2 YYDKDF (reference sequence). There are 15 residues in the CDR3. Written as DNA, the CDR3 is TGTGCCACCAGACCAAGGACTAGCGGGAGCTACGAGCAGTACTTC. This codes for CATRPRTSGSYEQYF.

This rearrangement joins TRBV28 to TRBJ2-4; 12 nucleotides agree with TRBD1. Germline loops: CDR1 MDHEN, CDR2 SYDVKM. V trimming: 6 bases; J trimming: 3 bases; junction bases outside the gene matches: 9. This CDR3 spans 17 amino acids. The CDR3 DNA reads TGTGCCAGCAGCCCCCGGGGGACAGGGGGCGACAAAAACATTCAGTACTTC. It encodes CASSPRGTGGDKNIQYF.

J is TRBJ2-3 and V is TRBV21-1; TRBD2 is the table's D call, not checked against the DNA. TRBV21-1 is a known pseudogene. The CDR3 has 18 residues. The CDR3 DNA reads as TGTGCCAGCAGCAAAGATGGGATACCGGGGGTTGGCTCAGATACGCAGTATTTT. It codes for CASSKDGIPGVGSDTQYF.

This clone was seen just once. The V and J genes are TRBV18 and TRBJ1-1; no firm D call. V was clipped by 0 bases and J by 0 bases, with 8 bases between them. CDR1 KGHSH and CDR2 LQKENI come from the germline V gene. The CDR3 runs to 15 residues. The CDR3 sequence is CASSPPLELNTEAFF. The CDR3, as DNA: TGTGCCAGCTCACCACCCCTAGAGCTGAACACTGAAGCTTTCTTT.

V is TRBV30 and J is TRBJ2-3; D is perhaps TRBD2 (6 bases). CDR3 size: 14 residues. Per the germline V gene, CDR1 is GTSNPN and CDR2 is SVGIG (reference sequence). The ends were cut back, 5 bases at V and 0 bases at J, with 12 bases in the middle. CDR3 nucleotides: TGTGCCTGGGGAACCGGGACTAGCACAGATACGCAGTATTTT. Translating it yields CAWGTGTSTDTQYF.

V and J are TRBV25-1 and TRBJ2-1, with TRBD1 matching 7 bases. The germline V gene has CDR1 MGHDK and CDR2 SYGVNS. V shed 4 bases, J shed 8 bases, and the junction held 14 bases outside the gene matches. The CDR3 has 16 residues. CDR3 region: CASSVQGTPGRYEQFF. The DNA for the CDR3 is TGTGCCAGCAGTGTACAGGGGACCCCGGGCCGGTATGAGCAGTTCTTC.

The genes are TRBV28 and TRBJ2-7; a weak D match, TRBD1 (5 bases). V was trimmed by 6 bases and J by 2 bases, leaving 8 bases between them. The CDR3 runs 12 residues. The V gene's germline CDR1 is MDHEN and CDR2 SYDVKM. The CDR3 loop reads CASRTEPYEQYF. CDR3 sequence (DNA): TGTGCCAGCAGGACAGAGCCCTACGAGCAGTACTTC.

CDR3 nucleotides: TGCGCCAGCAGCGCTAGCGGCTACGAGCAGTACTTC. Translating gives CASSASGYEQYF. The rearrangement uses TRBV5-1 and TRBJ2-7, with TRBD2 matching 7 bases. The CDR3 runs 12 residues. J was trimmed by 3 bases and V by 4 bases; bases with no gene match: 1. The germline V gene encodes CDR1 SGHRS and CDR2 YFSETQ.

The chain employs TRBV27 and TRBJ2-5; 12 bases agree with TRBD2. The J segment lost 1 base and the V segment lost 5 bases, leaving 17 bases of the junction unmatched. The CDR3 is 20 amino acids. Germline assignment: CDR1 MNHEY and CDR2 SMNVEV (reference sequence). CDR3 sequence (DNA): TGTGCCAGCAGTCCGGACACCGTGGCTAGCGGGGGGGTAGGCCAAGAGACCCAGTACTTC. Its translation: CASSPDTVASGGVGQETQYF.

The chain uses TRBV6-5 and TRBJ1-2; the match to TRBD1 covers 11 bases. This CDR3 spans 15 amino acids. After removal of 4 bases from V and 8 bases from J, the junction contained 9 bases not matched to a gene. The germline gives CDR1 MNHEY, CDR2 SVGAGI. The CDR3 bases are TGTGCCAGCAGTTGGTTAGGACAGGGGGCGAAAGGCTACACCTTC. It encodes CASSWLGQGAKGYTF.

This chain links TRBV5-4 with TRBJ1-1; D remains ambiguous. V was shortened by 0 bases and J by 1 base, with 7 bases between the two germline ends. CDR1 and CDR2 from the germline V gene are SGHNT and YYREEE (reference sequence). This CDR3 has 14 residues. CDR3 protein: CASSLEVQNTEAFF. The CDR3, as DNA: TGTGCCAGCAGCTTGGAAGTTCAGAACACTGAAGCTTTCTTT.

The chain recombines TRBV27 with TRBJ2-1, with 8 bases matching TRBD2. CDR1 and CDR2 (germline): MNHEY, SMNVEV (reference sequence). After removal of 5 bases from V and 0 bases from J, the junction contained 3 bases not matched to a gene. The CDR3 totals 15 residues. The CDR3 nucleotides read TGTGCCAGCAGTCCCGGGGGGGTCTCCTACAATGAGCAGTTCTTC. The encoded protein is CASSPGGVSYNEQFF.

The V gene is TRBV27, the J gene TRBJ2-7; D gene unclear. Trimming left V 5 bases short and J 6 bases short, with 23 bases between. The CDR3 has 16 amino acids. Germline V gene data show CDR1 as MNHEY and CDR2 as SMNVEV (reference sequence). CDR3 bases: TGTGCCAGCAGTACTTTAACTAAAGGGTTGAGTCGCGAGCAGTACTTC. Its translation: CASSTLTKGLSREQYF.

V is TRBV4-1 and J is TRBJ2-7; 7 bases fit TRBD1. The CDR3 has 15 amino acids. CDR1 is MGHRA, CDR2 YSYEKL, per germline. J lost 3 bases, V lost 2 bases, and 7 bases had no gene match. Here the CDR3 reads CASSQFGDRIYEQYF. In nucleotides, the CDR3 is TGCGCCAGCAGCCAATTCGGGGACAGAATCTACGAGCAGTACTTC.

The genes are TRBV11-2 and TRBJ1-1; TRBD1 matches 9 bases. CDR3 size: 15 residues. V was pared by 6 bases and J by 4 bases, with 9 bases of the junction left unmatched. Germline assignment: CDR1 SGHAT and CDR2 FQNNGV. The DNA for the CDR3 is TGTGCCAGCAGGGACACCGGGACAGGGTCCACTGAAGCTTTCTTT. Translating it yields CASRDTGTGSTEAFF.

V is TRBV7-9 and J is TRBJ1-2; 8 nucleotides agree with TRBD1. The trim removed 5 bases at V and 0 bases at J, leaving 11 bases unmatched. The CDR3 consists of 17 residues. The germline CDR1 and CDR2 sequences are SEHNR and FQNEAQ (reference sequence). DNA for the CDR3: TGTGCCAGCAGCGCGGGAGCAGGGGGCGGAGCTAACTATGGCTACACCTTC. Its translation: CASSAGAGGGANYGYTF.

DNA of the CDR3: TGTGCCAGCAGCGCCGACAGGGACGTCAGCAGGGCAGATACGCAGTATTTT. It translates to CASSADRDVSRADTQYF. The chain carries TRBV9 and TRBJ2-3; 7 nucleotides agree with TRBD1. The germline CDR1 and CDR2 sequences are SGDLS and YYNGEE. Trimming removed 3 bases from V and 4 bases from J; junction bases left unmatched: 14. There are 17 residues in the CDR3.

This clone was seen a single time. The chain carries TRBV5-8 and TRBJ2-7; 8 bases map to TRBD1. Germline CDR1 and CDR2: SGHTS and YDEGEE. Germline trimming cut 4 bases from V and 12 bases from J; bases unmatched to any gene: 12. The CDR3 covers 13 residues. CDR3 sequence reads: CASSITTGAWGYF. Here the CDR3 DNA reads TGTGCCAGCAGCATCACGACAGGGGCGTGGGGGTACTTC.

The V call is TRBV2, the J call TRBJ2-1, with 9 bases aligning to TRBD2. Losses at the gene ends were 7 bases for V and 7 bases for J; bases not matched to a gene: 11. The CDR3 consists of 15 residues. Per the germline V gene, CDR1 is SNHLY and CDR2 is FYNNEI. CDR3 protein: CASTHRAGGPNEQFF. Here the CDR3 DNA reads TGTGCCAGCACCCATAGGGCGGGAGGGCCTAATGAGCAGTTCTTC.

The V call is TRBV29-1, the J call TRBJ1-2, with TRBD1 matching 7 bases. This CDR3 spans 15 amino acids. Germline CDR1 SQVTM, CDR2 ANQGSEA. Losses at the gene ends were 0 bases for V and 7 bases for J; bases not matched to a gene: 11. In DNA form, the CDR3 reads TGCAGCGTTGAAGATCGTAGGGGGCAAGTGTTTGGCTACACCTTC. Translated, it gives CSVEDRRGQVFGYTF.

The chain carries TRBV28 and TRBJ2-4; D gene ambiguous. The CDR3 contains 13 residues. Germline V gene data show CDR1 as MDHEN and CDR2 as SYDVKM. Trimming left V 6 bases short and J 4 bases short, with 10 bases between. CDR3 amino acids: CASSSQVKNIQYF. The CDR3, as DNA: TGTGCCAGCAGCTCCCAGGTAAAAAACATTCAGTACTTC.

This sequence joins TRBV28 and TRBJ2-7; no reliable D call. V dropped 2 bases and J dropped 3 bases, with 5 bases sitting between them. Germline V gene sequence: CDR1 MDHEN, CDR2 SYDVKM. CDR3 length: 12 amino acids. The DNA of the CDR3 is TGTGCCAGCAGTTTAAGACACTACGAGCAGTACTTC. Residues: CASSLRHYEQYF.

CDR3 loop: CASRRGPWNQPQHF. CDR3 DNA: TGTGCCAGCCGTAGGGGGCCATGGAATCAGCCCCAGCATTTT. V gene TRBV28 combines with J gene TRBJ1-5; 7 nucleotides agree with TRBD1. Trimming removed 8 bases from V and 4 bases from J; junction bases left unmatched: 8. Germline-derived CDR1 and CDR2 are MDHEN and SYDVKM. The CDR3 runs to 14 residues. Full variable domain (remainder filled in from reference TRBV28 and TRBJ1-5): DVKVTQSSRYLVKRTGEKVFLECVQDMDHENMFWYRQDPGLGLRLIYFSYDVKMKEKGDIPEGYSVSREKKERFSLILESASTNQTSMYLCASRRGPWNQPQHFGDGTRLSIL.

Only one count was recorded for this clone. This sequence joins TRBV11-1 and TRBJ2-7; 12 nucleotides line up with TRBD2. J gave up 5 bases and V 7 bases, and 21 bases lay outside the gene matches. This CDR3 is 19 amino acids long. Germline lookup yields CDR1 SGHAT and CDR2 FQDESV (reference sequence). The CDR3 here is CASTASRLAGGPFLHEQYF. In DNA form, the CDR3 reads TGTGCCAGCACCGCAAGTCGGCTAGCGGGAGGGCCTTTCCTTCACGAGCAGTACTTC.